This is a list of T cell receptor beta chains from one sample in a study of immune cell composition in non-small cell lung cancer. Assay: immunoSEQ multiplex PCR; the TCRdb copy retains only in-frame clones and omits some. The profile shows 2,500 to 3,500 clones, 75% of them singletons. The specimen sequenced was lung tumor tissue. These receptors originate from a human donor with non-small cell lung cancer. Both conserved end residues are part of each CDR3. A D gene is named only where the DNA matches it firmly. Expanded clones are given a class, and other clones once, few, many or no size at all.

>TRBJ2-5|.|TRBD1|TRBV28
CASSLPGQQETQYF
TGTGCCAGCAGTTTGCCGGGACAGCAAGAGACCCAGTACTTC
>TRBJ1-2|.|.|TRBV9
CASSPQGLTIGGYTF
TGTGCCAGCAGCCCCCAGGGCCTCACTATCGGTGGCTACACCTTC
>TRBJ2-7|.|.|TRBV7-6
CASSRDIAYEQYF
TGTGCCAGCAGCAGGGACATAGCCTACGAGCAGTACTTC
>TRBJ2-2|.|.|TRBV2
CASSEALLGRVWAGELFF
TGTGCCAGCAGTGAAGCGCTTCTAGGGCGGGTGTGGGCCGGGGAGCTGTTTTTT
>TRBJ2-1|few|TRBD2|TRBV6-1
CASGTSGGSYNEQFF
TGTGCCAGCGGAACTAGCGGGGGCTCCTACAATGAGCAGTTCTTC
>TRBJ1-2|few|TRBD1|TRBV7-6
CASSRDGTGVYGYTF
TGTGCCAGCAGCAGGGATGGGACAGGGGTCTATGGCTACACCTTC
>TRBJ1-2|.|TRBD1|TRBV7-6
CASSPDRASGYTF
TGTGCCAGCAGCCCAGACAGGGCCTCTGGCTACACCTTC
>TRBJ2-1|.|TRBD1|TRBV5-8
CASSLGQWNNEQFF
TGTGCCAGCAGCCTGGGACAGTGGAACAATGAGCAGTTCTTC
>TRBJ1-2|.|TRBD1|TRBV7-2
CASSGGTGNYGYTF
TGTGCCAGCAGCGGAGGGACAGGGAACTATGGCTACACCTTC
>TRBJ2-1|once|TRBD2|TRBV11-2
CASSFKSSGVINEQFF
TGTGCCAGCAGCTTTAAGTCTAGCGGGGTGATCAATGAGCAGTTCTTC
>TRBJ1-6|.|.|TRBV27
CASSDGSSYNSPLHF
TGTGCCAGCTCCGACGGGAGCTCCTATAATTCACCCCTCCACTTT
>TRBJ2-2|.|.|TRBV18
CASSPTASNTGELFF
TGTGCCAGCTCACCCACAGCTTCGAACACCGGGGAGCTGTTTTTT
>TRBJ1-2|.|.|TRBV13
CASSARPNGRWGYTF
TGTGCCAGCAGCGCCCGACCGAACGGGAGATGGGGCTACACCTTC
>TRBJ1-2|.|.|TRBV2
CASTQTQGIYGYTF
TGTGCCAGCACACAAACCCAGGGGATCTATGGCTACACCTTC
>TRBJ2-1|.|.|TRBV12-5
CASGLREAGEQFF
TGTGCTAGTGGTTTGAGGGAGGCGGGTGAGCAGTTCTTC
>TRBJ1-1|.|.|TRBV11-3
CASSLAGLDTEAFF
TGTGCCAGCAGCTTAGCAGGGTTAGACACTGAAGCTTTCTTT
>TRBJ2-7|.|.|TRBV18
CASSHKQGLLSYEQYF
TGTGCCAGCTCCCATAAACAGGGCTTATTGTCCTACGAGCAGTACTTC
>TRBJ2-3|.|TRBD2|TRBV11-3
CASSLHATTSGSRDTQYF
TGTGCCAGCAGCTTACATGCAACAACTAGCGGGAGTCGGGATACGCAGTATTTT
>TRBJ2-7|.|.|TRBV20-1
CSARGTYEQYF
TGCAGTGCTAGGGGGACATACGAGCAGTACTTC
>TRBJ1-1|.|.|TRBV20-1
CSALALEAFF
TGCAGTGCTTTAGCCCTTGAAGCTTTCTTT
>TRBJ1-2|.|.|TRBV14
CASSPITNYGYTF
TGTGCCAGCAGCCCTATTACTAACTATGGCTACACCTTC
>TRBJ2-5|large|TRBD2|TRBV9
CASGLAGEQETQYF
TGTGCCAGCGGGCTAGCGGGGGAACAAGAGACCCAGTACTTC
>TRBJ1-2|once|TRBD1|TRBV5-6
CASSLQQGGGYTF
TGTGCCAGCAGTCTGCAACAGGGGGGCGGCTACACCTTC
>TRBJ1-2|.|TRBD1|TRBV28
CASSGTGFGYTF
TGTGCCAGCAGCGGGACAGGGTTTGGCTACACCTTC
>TRBJ2-7|.|TRBD1|TRBV12-5
CASLEDRGGYEQYF
TGTGCTAGCCTCGAGGACAGGGGAGGGTACGAGCAGTACTTC
>TRBJ2-6|.|.|TRBV4-2
CASSQVSPTGGANVLTF
TGTGCCAGCAGCCAAGTATCCCCAACGGGTGGGGCCAACGTCCTGACTTTC
>TRBJ2-2|once|.|TRBV9
CASRTRDTGELFF
TGTGCCAGCAGGACCAGGGACACCGGGGAGCTGTTTTTT
>TRBJ2-7|.|.|TRBV7-9
CASSLGGQNRYEQYF
TGTGCCAGCAGCTTGGGGGGACAGAACCGCTACGAGCAGTACTTC
>TRBJ1-2|.|.|TRBV14
CASSRAGVHGYTF
TGTGCCAGCAGCCGGGCAGGGGTGCATGGCTACACCTTC
>TRBJ1-2|once|TRBD1|TRBV29-1
CSVRTGDGYTF
TGCAGCGTCCGGACAGGGGATGGCTACACCTTC
>TRBJ2-1|.|.|TRBV7-2
CASSLDSSSYNEQFF
TGTGCCAGCAGCTTAGACAGCAGCTCCTACAATGAGCAGTTCTTC
>TRBJ1-2|.|TRBD1|TRBV11-1
CASSLRPQGATPGYTF
TGTGCCAGCAGCTTACGCCCACAGGGGGCAACCCCAGGCTACACCTTC
>TRBJ2-2|.|TRBD1|TRBV5-4
CASSGGQGVNTGELFF
TGTGCCAGCAGCGGGGGACAGGGTGTTAACACCGGGGAGCTGTTTTTT
>TRBJ2-7|.|TRBD2|TRBV5-1
CASSLERRGSYEQYF
TGCGCCAGCAGCTTGGAGCGACGCGGGAGTTACGAGCAGTACTTC
>TRBJ2-1|.|.|TRBV7-9
CASSLPQGQVREQFF
TGTGCCAGCAGCTTACCGCAGGGCCAGGTCAGAGAGCAGTTCTTC
>TRBJ1-1|.|.|TRBV18
CASSPVSMNTEAFF
TGTGCCAGCTCACCTGTCAGTATGAACACTGAAGCTTTCTTT
>TRBJ2-1|.|TRBD2|TRBV29-1
CSVGTSGRAGINEQFF
TGCAGCGTGGGGACTAGCGGGAGGGCCGGGATCAATGAGCAGTTCTTC
>TRBJ2-1|.|.|TRBV7-9
CASSLGTLLSSYNEQFF
TGTGCCAGCAGCTTAGGTACGTTGCTGAGCTCCTACAATGAGCAGTTCTTC
>TRBJ2-5|.|TRBD1|TRBV19
CASSIGTGQETQYF
TGTGCCAGTAGTATCGGGACAGGGCAAGAGACCCAGTACTTC
>TRBJ2-5|.|.|TRBV11-3
CASSLAAEQTQYF
TGTGCCAGCAGCTTAGCCGCAGAACAGACCCAGTACTTC
>TRBJ2-1|.|TRBD2|TRBV9
CASSSGLAGEIEQFF
TGTGCCAGCAGCTCGGGACTAGCGGGAGAGATTGAGCAGTTCTTC
>TRBJ1-6|.|.|TRBV28
CASRKPIADSPLHF
TGTGCCAGCAGAAAACCAATAGCGGATTCACCCCTCCACTTT
>TRBJ1-2|.|.|TRBV5-1
CASSAEGNYGYTF
TGCGCCAGCAGTGCCGAGGGAAACTATGGCTACACCTTC
>TRBJ2-4|.|TRBD1|TRBV5-6
CASSYWTGRAKNIQYF
TGTGCCAGCAGCTACTGGACAGGGAGGGCCAAAAACATTCAGTACTTC
>TRBJ1-2|.|.|TRBV12-2
CKSPMQDSRKTYGYTF
TGCAAGTCGCCAATGCAGGACTCACGAAAGACCTATGGCTACACCTTC
>TRBJ2-5|.|TRBD1|TRBV5-8
CASSLGKTGRQETQYF
TGTGCCAGCAGCTTAGGGAAGACAGGGCGGCAAGAGACCCAGTACTTC
>TRBJ2-2|once|TRBD2|TRBV5-1
CASTFRGGGNTGELFF
TGCGCCAGCACCTTCCGCGGGGGGGGGAACACCGGGGAGCTGTTTTTT
>TRBJ2-7|few|.|TRBV7-8
CASTGHRGSYEQYF
TGTGCCAGCACCGGTCACCGGGGTTCCTACGAGCAGTACTTC
>TRBJ1-5|.|TRBD1|TRBV28
CASSLVPDRGPARNQPQHF
TGTGCCAGCAGTTTAGTACCGGACAGGGGGCCGGCGCGCAATCAGCCCCAGCATTTT
>TRBJ2-2|.|.|TRBV6-1
CASSEGGETGELFF
TGTGCCAGCAGTGAAGGGGGGGAGACCGGGGAGCTGTTTTTT
>TRBJ2-1|.|.|TRBV7-2
CASSKTTENNEQFF
TGTGCCAGCAGCAAGACGACAGAGAACAATGAGCAGTTCTTC
>TRBJ2-1|.|TRBD2|TRBV30
CAWNLAGAQGQFF
TGTGCCTGGAACCTAGCGGGAGCGCAAGGTCAGTTCTTC
>TRBJ2-7|.|.|TRBV5-4
CASSLMGGSQEQYF
TGTGCCAGCAGCTTAATGGGCGGGTCCCAGGAGCAGTACTTC
>TRBJ2-1|.|TRBD2|TRBV4-3
CASSQGREFSEQFF
TGCGCCAGCAGCCAAGGGCGGGAGTTTAGTGAGCAGTTCTTC
>TRBJ2-1|.|TRBD2|TRBV5-5
CASSRTSSYNEQFF
TGTGCCAGCAGCCGGACTAGCTCCTACAATGAGCAGTTCTTC
>TRBJ1-5|.|.|TRBV18
CASSPGGGNQPQHF
TGTGCCAGCTCCCCGGGGGGCGGGAATCAGCCCCAGCATTTT
>TRBJ2-3|.|TRBD2|TRBV7-8
CASSLVSGGANTQYF
TGTGCCAGCAGCTTAGTTAGCGGGGGGGCTAATACGCAGTATTTT
>TRBJ2-5|.|TRBD1|TRBV28
CASSLSIRGYSGQGLSGETQYF
TGTGCCAGCAGTTTATCTATTCGCGGGTATTCGGGACAGGGGTTGTCCGGAGAGACCCAGTACTTC
>TRBJ1-4|few|TRBD1|TRBV27
CASSLGVGTAFQKLFF
TGTGCCAGCAGTTTAGGAGTCGGGACAGCTTTCCAAAAACTGTTTTTT